Listed here are 2 T cell receptor beta chains from one sample, sequenced in a study of identical twins. One entry per CDR3 protein, called by TCRdb with MiXCR from the 5' RACE reads. Of 690,000 or so distinct CDR3 sequences in the sample, about 9.4% were seen once. These same data were also listed under a study on yellow fever vaccine responses in identical twins.

Sequencing was carried out using PBMCs. These receptors originate from a woman in her late teens or twenties in good health.

This clonotype was seen ten or more times. The chain recombines TRBV24-1 with TRBJ2-2, with 8 bases aligning to TRBD2. The CDR3 spans 15 residues. V shed 4 bases, J shed 7 bases, and the junction held 7 bases outside the gene matches. Looked up from germline, CDR1 is KGHDR and CDR2 is SFDVKD. Here the CDR3 DNA reads TGTGCCACCAGTGACCCCTCGGGGGGGGTCGGGGAGCTGTTTTTT. Its translation is CATSDPSGGVGELFF.

This chain connects TRBV27 to TRBJ2-7; D may be TRBD1 (6 bases). Germline loops: CDR1 MNHEY, CDR2 SMNVEV (reference sequence). V lost 3 bases and J 3 bases, leaving 21 bases between the germline ends. This CDR3 is built from 17 residues. CDR3 nucleotide sequence: TGTGCCAGCAGTTTCCGAGAAGGGGCAGGGGTGGTCTACGAGCAGTACTTC. Translated, it gives CASSFREGAGVVYEQYF.